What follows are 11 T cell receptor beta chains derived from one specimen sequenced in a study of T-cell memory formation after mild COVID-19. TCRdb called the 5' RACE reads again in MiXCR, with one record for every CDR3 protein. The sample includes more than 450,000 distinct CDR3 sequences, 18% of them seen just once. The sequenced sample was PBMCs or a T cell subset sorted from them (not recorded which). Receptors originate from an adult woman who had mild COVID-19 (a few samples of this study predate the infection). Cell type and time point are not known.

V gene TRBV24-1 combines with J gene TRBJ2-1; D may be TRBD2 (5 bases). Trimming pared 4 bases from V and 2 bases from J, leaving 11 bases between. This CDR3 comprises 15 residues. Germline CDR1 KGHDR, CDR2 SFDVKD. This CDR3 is CATSDPRRPYNEQFF. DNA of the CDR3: TGTGCCACCAGTGACCCCCGGAGGCCCTACAATGAGCAGTTCTTC.

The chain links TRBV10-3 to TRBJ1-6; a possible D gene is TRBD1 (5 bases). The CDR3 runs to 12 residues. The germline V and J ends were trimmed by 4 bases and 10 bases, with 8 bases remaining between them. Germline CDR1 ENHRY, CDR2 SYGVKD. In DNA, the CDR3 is TGTGCCATCAGTGTTGGGGGGTCACCCCTCCACTTT. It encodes CAISVGGSPLHF.

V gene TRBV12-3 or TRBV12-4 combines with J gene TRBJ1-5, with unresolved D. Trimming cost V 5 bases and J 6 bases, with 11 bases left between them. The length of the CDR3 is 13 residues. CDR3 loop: CASSIAGTQPQHF. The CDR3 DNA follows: TGTGCCAGCAGTATTGCGGGTACTCAGCCCCAGCATTTT.

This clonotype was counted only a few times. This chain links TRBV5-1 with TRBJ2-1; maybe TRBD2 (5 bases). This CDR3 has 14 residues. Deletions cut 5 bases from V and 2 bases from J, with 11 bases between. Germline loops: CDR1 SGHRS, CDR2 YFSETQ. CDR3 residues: CASRPGLAYNEQFF. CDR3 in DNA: TGCGCCAGCAGGCCTGGACTGGCCTACAATGAGCAGTTCTTC.

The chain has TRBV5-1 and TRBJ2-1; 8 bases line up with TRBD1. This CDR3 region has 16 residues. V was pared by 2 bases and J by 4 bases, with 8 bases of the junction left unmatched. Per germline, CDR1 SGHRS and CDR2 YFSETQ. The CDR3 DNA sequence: TGCGCCAGCAGCTTTAACCCTGGACAGGGATACAATGAGCAGTTCTTC. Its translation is CASSFNPGQGYNEQFF. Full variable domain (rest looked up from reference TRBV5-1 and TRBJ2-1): KAGVTQTPRYLIKTRGQQVTLSCSPISGHRSVSWYQQTPGQGLQFLFEYFSETQRNKGNFPGRFSGRQFSNSRSEMNVSTLELGDSALYLCASSFNPGQGYNEQFFGPGTRLTVL.

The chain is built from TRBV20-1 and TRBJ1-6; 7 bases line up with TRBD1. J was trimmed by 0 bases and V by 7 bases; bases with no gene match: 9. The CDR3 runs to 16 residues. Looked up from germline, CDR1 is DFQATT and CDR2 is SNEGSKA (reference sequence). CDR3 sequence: CSVGTVMSSYNSPLHF. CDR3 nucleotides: TGCAGTGTTGGGACAGTGATGAGCTCCTATAATTCACCCCTCCACTTT.

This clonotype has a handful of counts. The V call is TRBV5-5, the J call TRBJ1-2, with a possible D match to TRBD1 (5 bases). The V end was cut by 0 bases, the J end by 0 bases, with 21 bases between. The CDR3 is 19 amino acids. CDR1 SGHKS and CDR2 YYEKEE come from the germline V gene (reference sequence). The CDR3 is CASSLDLEGFQGTNYGYTF. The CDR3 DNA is TGTGCCAGCAGCTTGGATTTGGAAGGATTCCAGGGCACTAACTATGGCTACACCTTC.

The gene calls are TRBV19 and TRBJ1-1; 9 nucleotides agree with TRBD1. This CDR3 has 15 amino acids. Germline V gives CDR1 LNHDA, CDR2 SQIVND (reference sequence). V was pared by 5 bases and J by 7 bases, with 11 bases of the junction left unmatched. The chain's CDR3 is CASSPSGTGPFEAFF. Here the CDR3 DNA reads TGTGCCAGTAGTCCCTCCGGGACAGGGCCCTTTGAAGCTTTCTTT. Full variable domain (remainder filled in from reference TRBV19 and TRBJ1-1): DGGITQSPKYLFRKEGQNVTLSCEQNLNHDAMYWYRQDPGQGLRLIYYSQIVNDFQKGDIAEGYSVSREKKESFPLTVTSAQKNPTAFYLCASSPSGTGPFEAFFGQGTRLTVV.

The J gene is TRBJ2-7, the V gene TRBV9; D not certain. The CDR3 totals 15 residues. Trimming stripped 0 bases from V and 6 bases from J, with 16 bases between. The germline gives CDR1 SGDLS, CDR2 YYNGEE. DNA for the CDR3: TGTGCCAGCAGCGTAGTCTCGGCCCAAACCGCCGAGCAGTACTTC. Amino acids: CASSVVSAQTAEQYF.

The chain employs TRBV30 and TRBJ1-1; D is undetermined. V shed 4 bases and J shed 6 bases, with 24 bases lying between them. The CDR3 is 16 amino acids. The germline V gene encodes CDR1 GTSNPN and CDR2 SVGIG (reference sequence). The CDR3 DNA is TGTGCCTGGAAACCGTCAAGGGCCCCCCTAGGAGCTGAAGCTTTCTTT. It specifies CAWKPSRAPLGAEAFF.

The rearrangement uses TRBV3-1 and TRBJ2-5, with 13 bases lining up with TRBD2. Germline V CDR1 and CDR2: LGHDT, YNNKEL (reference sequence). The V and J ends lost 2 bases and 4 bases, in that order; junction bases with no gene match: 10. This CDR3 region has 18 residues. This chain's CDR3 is CASSQIGPLAGGPETQYF. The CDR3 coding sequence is TGTGCCAGCAGCCAAATAGGACCACTAGCGGGGGGGCCAGAGACCCAGTACTTC.